Each of the 28 T cell receptor beta chains below was sequenced from the same sample in a study of T cell repertoires in cytomegalovirus infection. In TCRdb, the reads were re-called with MiXCR into one record per CDR3 protein. The sample shows approximately 500,000 distinct CDR3 sequences, approximately 15% of them seen only once. Sequenced material: CD8+ T cells from PBMCs. All receptors come from a human donor in good health (CMV status not recorded). Some clones in this sample may be carry-over from other donors' samples.

The chain uses TRBV5-1 and TRBJ1-1; the D gene is possibly TRBD1 (5 bases). CDR1 and CDR2 (germline): SGHRS, YFSETQ. The length of the CDR3 is 13 residues. Trimming shortened V by 0 bases and J by 6 bases, and 9 bases separated the two germline ends. CDR3 protein: CASSLDQTAEAFF. The DNA of the CDR3 is TGCGCCAGCAGCTTGGATCAGACAGCTGAAGCTTTCTTT.

This clonotype appeared a few times. The V gene is TRBV9, the J gene TRBJ2-3; 13 bases line up with TRBD2. This CDR3 region has 17 residues. The germline gives CDR1 SGDLS, CDR2 YYNGEE. The V segment lost 3 bases and the J segment 0 bases; nucleotides outside the gene matches: 4. CDR3 sequence: CASSAGTSGISTDTQYF. CDR3 nucleotides: TGTGCCAGCAGCGCAGGGACTAGCGGGATCAGCACAGATACGCAGTATTTT.

This clonotype was counted only a few times. V is TRBV5-1 and J is TRBJ2-2; D is unclear. The V gene lost 3 bases and the J gene lost 3 bases, with 9 bases spanning the gap. The CDR3 loop spans 14 amino acids. In germline, CDR1 is SGHRS, CDR2 YFSETQ. The CDR3 nucleotides are TGCGCCAGCAGCTCCGCACCTTACACCGGGGAGCTGTTTTTT. This translates into CASSSAPYTGELFF.

In this sample, this clonotype turned up many times. This chain uses TRBV6-5 with TRBJ1-1; D is unclear. With 7 bases removed from V and 0 bases from J, the gap between germline ends came to 15 bases. Germline V gene data show CDR1 as MNHEY and CDR2 as SVGAGI. CDR3 length: 15 residues. CDR3 sequence: CASNTGEGMNTEAFF. The CDR3 DNA reads TGTGCCAGCAATACTGGGGAGGGAATGAACACTGAAGCTTTCTTT.

This clonotype has more than one count but fewer than ten. The DNA for the CDR3 is TGTGCCAGCACCTCAGGGGGAGGAGAATCACCCCTCCACTTT. Protein: CASTSGGGESPLHF. This rearrangement joins TRBV4-2 to TRBJ1-6, with 7 bases identical to TRBD1. The V and J ends lost 7 bases and 10 bases, in that order; junction bases with no gene match: 10. CDR1 and CDR2 from the germline V gene are LGHNA and YNFKEQ. This CDR3 comprises 14 residues.

This clonotype was counted at least ten times. The V gene is TRBV7-3, the J gene TRBJ2-3, with TRBD2 matching over 14 bases. J was trimmed by 5 bases and V by 5 bases; bases with no gene match: 3. CDR1 and CDR2 from the germline V gene are SGHTA and FQGTGA. The CDR3 length is 15 residues. CDR3 in amino acids: CASSQGLAGVDTQYF. Here the CDR3 DNA reads TGTGCCAGCAGCCAGGGACTAGCGGGAGTAGATACGCAGTATTTT.

This clonotype was seen repeatedly, ten times or more. The V gene is TRBV2, the J gene TRBJ2-7; TRBD1 matches at 8 bases. Trimming took 8 bases from V and 3 from J; bases not matched to a gene: 6. The germline V gene has CDR1 SNHLY and CDR2 FYNNEI. The CDR3 loop spans 13 amino acids. The DNA of the CDR3 is TGTGCCAGCGGCCCAGGGGGCGTCTACGAGCAGTACTTC. Amino acids: CASGPGGVYEQYF. Complete variable domain (other parts from reference TRBV2 and TRBJ2-7): EPEVTQTPSHQVTQMGQEVILRCVPISNHLYFYWYRQILGQKVEFLVSFYNNEISEKSEIFDDQFSVERPDGSNFTLKIRSTKLEDSAMYFCASGPGGVYEQYFGPGTRLTVT.

The chain links TRBV7-6 to TRBJ2-3, with D possibly TRBD2 on 5 matching bases. V was pared by 5 bases and J by 1 base, with 19 bases between. CDR3 length: 17 amino acids. Germline V gene sequence: CDR1 SGHVS, CDR2 FNYEAQ. The CDR3 here is CASSRRSGSGGTDTQYF. The CDR3 DNA sequence: TGTGCCAGCAGCCGTCGGTCGGGGAGCGGTGGCACAGATACGCAGTATTTT.

This clonotype was seen many times. This chain uses TRBV2 with TRBJ2-1; 8 bases map to TRBD1. Germline V lookup: CDR1 SNHLY, CDR2 FYNNEI. The CDR3 contains 12 residues. Unmatched junction bases numbered 4, after V lost 8 bases and J lost 7 bases. Written as DNA, the CDR3 is TGTGCCAGCCGGACAGGGATGAATGAGCAGTTCTTC. It specifies CASRTGMNEQFF.

The chain combines TRBV23-1 with TRBJ2-7; D perhaps matches TRBD1 (6 bases). TRBV23-1 is treated as an ORF (open reading frame) with a function not yet certain. The CDR3 spans 15 residues. V dropped 0 bases and J dropped 0 bases, with 9 bases sitting between them. The CDR3 DNA reads as TGCGCCAGCAGTCAATCCCTGGACAGCTCCTACGAGCAGTACTTC. Encoded protein: CASSQSLDSSYEQYF.

This clonotype was recorded many times. This chain joins TRBV4-1 and TRBJ2-3; D possibly corresponds to TRBD1 (5 bases). CDR3 size: 15 residues. Germline V gene sequence: CDR1 MGHRA, CDR2 YSYEKL. V was shortened by 3 bases and J by 1 base, with 11 bases between the two germline ends. This CDR3 reads CASSHPTEGTDTQYF. In DNA, the CDR3 is TGCGCCAGCAGCCATCCGACAGAGGGCACAGATACGCAGTATTTT.

The table lists this clonotype with many counts. The CDR3 DNA sequence: TGTGCCAGCAGTGGACCACCCGGGGACATTCAAGCCTATGGCTACACCTTC. It translates to CASSGPPGDIQAYGYTF. The chain links TRBV6-1 to TRBJ1-2; D might be TRBD1 (6 bases). The CDR3 loop spans 17 amino acids. V was pared by 4 bases and J by 4 bases, with 22 bases between. In germline, CDR1 is MNHNS, CDR2 SASEGT.

The genes are TRBV20-1 and TRBJ2-7; tentatively, D is TRBD2 (6 bases). The CDR3 covers 10 residues. The V and J ends lost 3 bases and 10 bases respectively, with 10 bases between them. Germline lookup yields CDR1 DFQATT and CDR2 SNEGSKA (reference sequence). CDR3 in amino acids: CSASAGTQYF. In nucleotides, the CDR3 is TGCAGTGCTAGTGCGGGGACTCAGTACTTC.

This clonotype has more than one count but fewer than ten. This sequence joins TRBV2 and TRBJ2-1, with D unresolved. The V gene's germline CDR1 is SNHLY and CDR2 FYNNEI. The germline V and J ends were trimmed by 7 bases and 5 bases, with 9 bases remaining between them. CDR3 length: 12 amino acids. CDR3 DNA sequence: TGTGCCAGCACACTCCTCCACAATGAGCAGTTCTTC. The encoded protein is CASTLLHNEQFF.

Here the CDR3 DNA reads TGTGCCAGCAGCTCGGGACAGGCTCAAGAGACCCAGTACTTC. Its translation: CASSSGQAQETQYF. V is TRBV28 and J is TRBJ2-5, with TRBD1 matching over 8 bases. CDR1 is MDHEN and CDR2 is SYDVKM in the germline V gene. After removal of 6 bases from V and 2 bases from J, the junction contained 5 bases not matched to a gene. CDR3 length equals 14 residues.

This chain uses TRBV20-1 with TRBJ2-7; the D gene could be TRBD1 or TRBD2 (5 bases each). CDR3 length: 14 amino acids. Trimming cost V 0 bases and J 1 base, with 10 bases left between them. In germline, CDR1 is DFQATT, CDR2 SNEGSKA (reference sequence). The chain's CDR3 is CSAREGTGSYEQYF. The CDR3 coding sequence is TGCAGTGCTAGAGAAGGGACGGGATCCTACGAGCAGTACTTC.

This clonotype was counted between two and nine times. The rearrangement joins TRBV4-1 to TRBJ2-1, with D perhaps matching TRBD1 or TRBD2 (5 bases each). Trimming cost V 4 bases and J 2 bases, with 12 bases left between them. The CDR3 loop spans 15 amino acids. CDR1 is MGHRA, CDR2 YSYEKL, per germline. The DNA for the CDR3 is TGCGCCAGCAGCCCCCGGGACGGACCCTACAATGAGCAGTTCTTC. Protein: CASSPRDGPYNEQFF.

This clonotype occurred a few times. The rearrangement links TRBV27 to TRBJ2-7; D perhaps matches TRBD1 (7 bases). The CDR3 has 14 residues. Per the germline V gene, CDR1 is MNHEY and CDR2 is SMNVEV (reference sequence). Trimming took off 5 bases at V and 5 bases at J, with 16 bases between the two ends. For the CDR3, the DNA is TGTGCCAGCAGTCGCAGGGGGGAGAGACACGAGCAGTACTTC. It codes for CASSRRGERHEQYF.

The sample holds a few counts of this clonotype. The chain carries TRBV5-1 and TRBJ2-1; maybe TRBD2 (6 bases). Germline V gene lookup returns CDR1 SGHRS and CDR2 YFSETQ. CDR3 length: 15 residues. Trimming removed 0 bases at V and 6 bases at J, with 13 bases between. Here the CDR3 DNA reads TGCGCCAGCAGCTTGGTGGGGAGGTCTAGCAATGAGCAGTTCTTC. Translated, it gives CASSLVGRSSNEQFF. The whole variable domain, filled in from reference TRBV5-1 and TRBJ2-1, reads KAGVTQTPRYLIKTRGQQVTLSCSPISGHRSVSWYQQTPGQGLQFLFEYFSETQRNKGNFPGRFSGRQFSNSRSEMNVSTLELGDSALYLCASSLVGRSSNEQFFGPGTRLTVL.

Details on this clonotype: With a much larger clone just one base away, this may be a read error. The chain couples TRBV13 to TRBJ1-1; TRBD1 aligns across 8 bases. The length of the CDR3 is 14 residues. Trimming at V came to 4 bases and at J to 2 bases, leaving 3 bases not matched to a gene. Germline lookup yields CDR1 PRHDT and CDR2 FYEKMQ (reference sequence). The CDR3 DNA sequence: TGTGCCAGCAGCTCGACAGGGGATAACACTGAAGCTTTCTTT. Its protein is CASSSTGDNTEAFF.

CDR3 in amino acids: CASSYPGENEQFF. CDR3 bases: TGTGCCAGCAGTTACCCCGGGGAGAATGAGCAGTTCTTC. The chain couples TRBV6-6 to TRBJ2-1; tentative D call: TRBD2 (5 bases). V lost 2 bases and J 7 bases, leaving 9 bases between the germline ends. This CDR3 is built from 13 residues. CDR1 is MNHNY, CDR2 SVGAGI, per germline (reference sequence).

Many counts were recorded for this clonotype. The chain uses TRBV15 and TRBJ2-1; a weak D match, TRBD1 (5 bases). Germline V gene lookup returns CDR1 LNHNV and CDR2 YYDKDF (reference sequence). The CDR3 runs to 13 residues. The V end was cut by 3 bases, the J end by 8 bases, with 11 bases between. The chain's CDR3 is CATSSPDRDEQFF. CDR3 bases: TGTGCCACCAGCAGTCCCGACAGAGATGAGCAGTTCTTC.

This clonotype occurred many times. This chain connects TRBV7-9 to TRBJ2-1; D is ambiguous. CDR1 SEHNR and CDR2 FQNEAQ come from the germline V gene (reference sequence). V was shortened by 5 bases and J by 13 bases, with 12 bases between the two germline ends. The CDR3 length is 11 residues. As DNA, the CDR3 is TGTGCCAGCAGCCTAGGACCCGTCCAGTTCTTC. Residues: CASSLGPVQFF.

This clonotype was observed a few times. This chain links TRBV28 with TRBJ1-1, with D maybe TRBD1 (5 bases). The CDR3 is made up of 16 amino acids. Trimming cost V 5 bases and J 0 bases, with 16 bases left between them. Germline-derived CDR1 and CDR2 are MDHEN and SYDVKM. The chain's CDR3 is CASSPRGGGMNTEAFF. The CDR3, as DNA: TGTGCCAGCAGTCCACGTGGGGGGGGAATGAACACTGAAGCTTTCTTT.

This clonotype was counted only a few times. One base away lies a much larger clone, so this may be a sequencing read error. The rearrangement joins TRBV12-3 or TRBV12-4 to TRBJ1-5; 9 positions match TRBD1. V lost 7 bases to trimming and J lost 2 bases; unmatched junction nucleotides: 6. This CDR3 is built from 15 residues. The CDR3 DNA follows: TGTGCCAGCACCTCGGGACAGGGAGGCAATCAGCCCCAGCATTTT. Its translation is CASTSGQGGNQPQHF.

This clonotype turned up a few times. The J gene is TRBJ2-7, the V gene TRBV4-1; a possible D gene is TRBD2 (7 bases). The CDR3 is 16 amino acids. Per the germline V gene, CDR1 is MGHRA and CDR2 is YSYEKL. V lost 0 bases and J lost 3, with 15 bases in between. DNA of the CDR3: TGCGCCAGCAGCCAAGAGCCCGGACTAGGGGGCTACGAGCAGTACTTC. Amino acids: CASSQEPGLGGYEQYF.

This clonotype was counted a few times. The genes are TRBV27 and TRBJ2-7; 7 positions agree with TRBD1. Germline CDR1 and CDR2: MNHEY and SMNVEV (reference sequence). Losses at the gene ends were 6 bases for V and 3 bases for J; bases not matched to a gene: 8. The CDR3 runs 14 residues. CDR3 protein: CASRLRGSGYEQYF. CDR3 nucleotides: TGTGCCAGCAGACTCAGGGGGAGCGGCTACGAGCAGTACTTC.

In its sample, this clonotype is medium-sized (0.01 to 0.1%). The J gene is TRBJ2-7, the V gene TRBV7-9; a weak D match, TRBD1 (5 bases). V was clipped by 1 base and J by 0 bases, with 10 bases between them. Germline V gene data show CDR1 as SEHNR and CDR2 as FQNEAQ (reference sequence). This CDR3 spans 15 amino acids. The CDR3 reads CASSLEQVFSYEQYF. DNA of the CDR3: TGTGCCAGCAGCTTAGAACAGGTCTTCTCCTACGAGCAGTACTTC.